This TCR beta chain was obtained from a study of CD8+CD57+ T cells in acquired aplastic anemia (dated by TCRdb to 2016 to 2019). With regard to the full study: DNA extracted from sorted CD4+ and CD8+ cells had a mean of approximately 3.5 ug, with a range of roughly 0.17 to 27.4 ug. An average of approximately 10 million reads for CD4+ cells and approximately 11 million reads for CD8+ cells was obtained from healthy donor samples.

Counted from cysteine to phenylalanine, this CDR3 has 17 amino acids. Only CDR3 DNA remains: 51 bases, in frame from the first base. The trim is 0 bases for V and 0 bases for J, with a gap of 15 bases between the germline ends. CDR1 and CDR2, looked up from the germline V gene (reference sequence), are DFQATT and SNEGSKA. Points the paper makes about the study in general: No significant difference in CD8+ Simpson's diversity was found between patients and healthy controls (P=0.060). Twenty-nine CD8+ CDR3 sequences were shared between patients and controls but appeared highly expressed in patients and within their immunodominant clones.

In this study, sorted CD4+ and CD8+ T cells from the blood of healthy subjects and of severe aplastic anemia patients had their TCR repertoires deep-sequenced. Ficoll-Paque density gradient centrifugation was used to isolate peripheral blood mononuclear cells. Before DNA extraction, CD4+ and CD8+ T cells were sorted with FACS or magnetic beads. Genomic DNA was used as template for profiling of TCR beta VDJ combinations and CDR3 sequences. TCR repertoire sequencing was run on an Illumina HiSeq 2000. The published analysis was carried out like this. TRBV/TRBJ rearrangement plots, CDR3 size and DJ length profiles, and Simpson's diversity index were used to assess repertoires. The immunodominant clone was defined as the most abundant DNA sequence in deep sequencing data. CDR3 amino acid sequences were screened for sharing across subjects and compared with published repertoires and the VDJdb database. TCRdb trimmed the raw reads at Q25, called clones with MiXCR and kept productive beta chains. All rows with the same CDR3 protein become a single entry with the most common DNA and genes. The V and J calls were determined by TCRdb, not by the authors. This sample comprises roughly 63,000 distinct CDR3 sequences, roughly 50% of them detected only once. Approximately 8.3% of the sample is in the top ten clones.

Worth noting for this clonotype: The target of this receptor is not known. The record has no base qualities; no much larger clone is one base away.

Sequenced material: sorted CD4+, CD8+, or CD8+CD57+ T cells (not recorded which) from PBMCs. Here the chain combines TRBV20-1 and TRBJ1-5; 6 matching bases give a weak D call of TRBD1. The origin of this receptor is a human donor in good health, serving as a control. The DNA reads TGCAGTGCTAGAGATTCGGCAGGGGACCATAGCAATCAGCCCCAGCATTTT. It is translated as CSARDSAGDHSNQPQHF.